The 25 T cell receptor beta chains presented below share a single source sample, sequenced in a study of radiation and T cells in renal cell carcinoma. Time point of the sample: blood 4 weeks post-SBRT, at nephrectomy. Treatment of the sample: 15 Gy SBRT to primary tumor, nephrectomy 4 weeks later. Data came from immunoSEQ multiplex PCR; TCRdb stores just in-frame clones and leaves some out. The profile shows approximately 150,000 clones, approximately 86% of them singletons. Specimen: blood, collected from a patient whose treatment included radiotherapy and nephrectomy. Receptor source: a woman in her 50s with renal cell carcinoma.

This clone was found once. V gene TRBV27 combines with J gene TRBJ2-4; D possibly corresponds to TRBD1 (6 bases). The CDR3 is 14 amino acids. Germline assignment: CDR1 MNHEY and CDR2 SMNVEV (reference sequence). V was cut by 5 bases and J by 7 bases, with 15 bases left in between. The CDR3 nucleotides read TGTGCCAGCAGTAGGGACAAGGGAAGGAACATTCAGTACTTC. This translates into CASSRDKGRNIQYF.

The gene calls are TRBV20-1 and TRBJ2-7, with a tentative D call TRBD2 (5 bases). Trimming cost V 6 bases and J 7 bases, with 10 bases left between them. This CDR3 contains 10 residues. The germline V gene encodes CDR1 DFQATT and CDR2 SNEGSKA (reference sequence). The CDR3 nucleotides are TGCAGTGCGCCCCGAGGGGAGCAGTACTTC. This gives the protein CSAPRGEQYF.

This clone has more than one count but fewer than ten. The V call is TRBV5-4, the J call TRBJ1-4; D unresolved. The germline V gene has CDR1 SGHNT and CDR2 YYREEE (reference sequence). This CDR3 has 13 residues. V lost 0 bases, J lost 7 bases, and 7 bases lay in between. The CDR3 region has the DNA TGTGCCAGCAGCTTGGAGGCACGTGAAAAACTGTTTTTT. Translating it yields CASSLEAREKLFF. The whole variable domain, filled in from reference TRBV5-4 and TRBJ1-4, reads ETGVTQSPTHLIKTRGQQVTLRCSSQSGHNTVSWYQQALGQGPQFIFQYYREEENGRGNFPPRFSGLQFPNYSSELNVNALELDDSALYLCASSLEAREKLFFGSGTQLSVL.

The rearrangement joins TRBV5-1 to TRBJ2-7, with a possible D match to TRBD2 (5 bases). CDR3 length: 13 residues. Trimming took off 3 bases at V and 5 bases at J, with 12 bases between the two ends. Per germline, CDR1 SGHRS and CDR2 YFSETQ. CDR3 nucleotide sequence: TGCGCCAGCAGCTCGGGATTCGCCAACGAGCAGTACTTC. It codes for CASSSGFANEQYF.

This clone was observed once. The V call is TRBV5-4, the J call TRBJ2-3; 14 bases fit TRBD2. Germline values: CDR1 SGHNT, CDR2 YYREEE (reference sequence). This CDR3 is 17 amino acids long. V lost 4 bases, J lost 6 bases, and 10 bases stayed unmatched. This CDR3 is CASSQTPGLAGEDTQYF. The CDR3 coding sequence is TGTGCCAGCAGCCAGACGCCGGGACTAGCGGGAGAGGATACGCAGTATTTT.

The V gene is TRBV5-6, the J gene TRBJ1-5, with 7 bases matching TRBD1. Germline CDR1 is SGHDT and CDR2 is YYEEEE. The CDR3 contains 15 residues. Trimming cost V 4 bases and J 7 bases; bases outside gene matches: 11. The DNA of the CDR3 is TGTGCCAGCAGCGGAATTCGACAGGGCGGCCAGCCCCAGCATTTT. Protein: CASSGIRQGGQPQHF.

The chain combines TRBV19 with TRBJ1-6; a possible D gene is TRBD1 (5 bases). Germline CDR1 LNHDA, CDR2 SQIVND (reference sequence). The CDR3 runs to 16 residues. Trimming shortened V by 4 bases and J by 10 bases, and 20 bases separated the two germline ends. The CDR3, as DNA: TGTGCCAGTAGTAGCTGGGACTCCGAGGGATGGTCACCCCTCCACTTT. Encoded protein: CASSSWDSEGWSPLHF.

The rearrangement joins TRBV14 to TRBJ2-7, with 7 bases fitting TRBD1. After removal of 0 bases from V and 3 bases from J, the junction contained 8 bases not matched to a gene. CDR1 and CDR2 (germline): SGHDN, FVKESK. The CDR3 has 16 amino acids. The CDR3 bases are TGTGCCAGCAGCCAAGATAGGGGGACAGCTATCTACGAGCAGTACTTC. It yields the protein CASSQDRGTAIYEQYF.

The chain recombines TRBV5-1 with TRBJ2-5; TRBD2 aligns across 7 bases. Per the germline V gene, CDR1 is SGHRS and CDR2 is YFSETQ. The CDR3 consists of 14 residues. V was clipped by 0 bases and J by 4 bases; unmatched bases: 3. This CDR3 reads CASSLDAGVETQYF. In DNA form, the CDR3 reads TGCGCCAGCAGCTTGGACGCGGGGGTAGAGACCCAGTACTTC.

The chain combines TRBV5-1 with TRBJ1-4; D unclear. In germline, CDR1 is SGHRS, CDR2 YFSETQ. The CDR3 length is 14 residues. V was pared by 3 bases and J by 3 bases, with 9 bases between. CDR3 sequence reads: CASSSGDSNEKLFF. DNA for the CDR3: TGCGCCAGCAGCTCTGGGGATTCTAATGAAAAACTGTTTTTT.

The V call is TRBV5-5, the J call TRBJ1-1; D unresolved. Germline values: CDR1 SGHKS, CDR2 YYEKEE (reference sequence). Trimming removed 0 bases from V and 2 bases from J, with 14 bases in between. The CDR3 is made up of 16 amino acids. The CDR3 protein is CASSLGGTILNTEAFF. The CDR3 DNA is TGTGCCAGCAGCTTGGGGGGTACTATCCTTAACACTGAAGCTTTCTTT.

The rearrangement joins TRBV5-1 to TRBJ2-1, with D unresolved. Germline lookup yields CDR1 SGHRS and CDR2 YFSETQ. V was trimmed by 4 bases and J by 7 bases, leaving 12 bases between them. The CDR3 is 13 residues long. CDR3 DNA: TGCGCCAGCAGCCGCCCCGGGTTGAATGAGCAGTTCTTC. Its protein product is CASSRPGLNEQFF.

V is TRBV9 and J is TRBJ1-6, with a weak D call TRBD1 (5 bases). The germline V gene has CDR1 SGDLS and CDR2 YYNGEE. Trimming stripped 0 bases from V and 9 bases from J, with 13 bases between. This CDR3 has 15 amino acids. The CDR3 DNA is TGTGCCAGCAGCGTAGAAGGGGCAGGAGCTTCACCCCTCCACTTT. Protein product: CASSVEGAGASPLHF.

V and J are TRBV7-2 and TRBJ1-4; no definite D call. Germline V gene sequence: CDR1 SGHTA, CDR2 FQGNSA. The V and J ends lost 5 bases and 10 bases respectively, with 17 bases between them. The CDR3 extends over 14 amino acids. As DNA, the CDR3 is TGTGCCAGCAGCACCCAGGTTAATTTAGGAAAACTGTTTTTT. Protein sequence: CASSTQVNLGKLFF.

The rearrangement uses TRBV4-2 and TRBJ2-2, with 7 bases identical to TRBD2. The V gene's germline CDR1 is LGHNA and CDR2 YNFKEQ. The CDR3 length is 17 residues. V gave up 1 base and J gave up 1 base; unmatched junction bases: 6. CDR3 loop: CASSQVFGGRNTGELFF. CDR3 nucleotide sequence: TGTGCCAGCAGCCAAGTATTTGGCGGGAGGAACACCGGGGAGCTGTTTTTT.

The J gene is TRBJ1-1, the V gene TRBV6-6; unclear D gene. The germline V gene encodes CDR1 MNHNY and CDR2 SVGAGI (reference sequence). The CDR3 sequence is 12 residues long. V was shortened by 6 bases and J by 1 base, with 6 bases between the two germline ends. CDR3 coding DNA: TGTGCCAGCAGGGGTCCGAACACTGAAGCTTTCTTT. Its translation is CASRGPNTEAFF.

CDR3 protein: CASSDGLAEAQETQYF. The CDR3 bases are TGTGCCAGCAGCGACGGACTAGCGGAGGCCCAAGAGACCCAGTACTTC. The chain couples TRBV9 to TRBJ2-5, with 10 bases identical to TRBD2. From germline, CDR1 is SGDLS and CDR2 YYNGEE. The CDR3 spans 16 residues. V trimming: 3 bases; J trimming: 1 base; junction bases outside the gene matches: 6.

The CDR3 DNA sequence: TGTGCCAGCAGCTTAGTGGGGACTAGCGCGTCAGATACGCAGTATTTT. It specifies CASSLVGTSASDTQYF. This chain uses TRBV7-8 with TRBJ2-3, with 10 bases lining up with TRBD2. V shed 1 base and J 4 bases; nucleotides not matched to a gene: 5. CDR1 SGHVS and CDR2 FQNEAQ come from the germline V gene. The CDR3 contains 16 residues.

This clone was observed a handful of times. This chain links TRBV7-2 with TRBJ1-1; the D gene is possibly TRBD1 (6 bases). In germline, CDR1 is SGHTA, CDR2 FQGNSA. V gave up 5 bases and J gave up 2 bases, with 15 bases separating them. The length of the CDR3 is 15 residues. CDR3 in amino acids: CASSPRAGANTEAFF. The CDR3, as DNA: TGTGCCAGCAGCCCAAGGGCAGGGGCAAACACTGAAGCTTTCTTT.

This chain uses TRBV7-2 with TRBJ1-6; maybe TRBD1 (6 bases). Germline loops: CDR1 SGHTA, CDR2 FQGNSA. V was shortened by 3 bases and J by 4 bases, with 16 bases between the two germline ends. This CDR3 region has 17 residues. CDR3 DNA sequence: TGTGCCAGCAGCTTGGGCCCGGGGGCGACGTATAATTCACCCCTCCACTTT. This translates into CASSLGPGATYNSPLHF.

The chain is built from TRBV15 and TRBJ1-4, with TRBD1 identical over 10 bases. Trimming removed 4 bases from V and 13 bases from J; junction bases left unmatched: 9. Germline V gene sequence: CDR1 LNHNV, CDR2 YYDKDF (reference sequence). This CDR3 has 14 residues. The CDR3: CATSTGTGESGLFF. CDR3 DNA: TGTGCCACCAGCACCGGGACAGGGGAGTCTGGACTGTTTTTT.

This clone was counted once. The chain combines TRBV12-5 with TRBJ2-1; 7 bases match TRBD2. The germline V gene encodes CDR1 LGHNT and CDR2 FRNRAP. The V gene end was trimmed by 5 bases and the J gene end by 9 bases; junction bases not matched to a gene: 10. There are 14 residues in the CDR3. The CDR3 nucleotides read TGTGCTAGTGGTCCCACCATGGCTAGCGGTGAGCAGTTCTTC. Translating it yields CASGPTMASGEQFF.

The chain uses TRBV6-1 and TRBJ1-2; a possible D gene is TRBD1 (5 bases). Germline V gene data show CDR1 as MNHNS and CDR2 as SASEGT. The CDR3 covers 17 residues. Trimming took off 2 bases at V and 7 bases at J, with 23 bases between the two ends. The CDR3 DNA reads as TGTGCCAGCAGTGAACGGGGATCAGCGGGGGAAATCGGTGGCTACACCTTC. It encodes CASSERGSAGEIGGYTF.

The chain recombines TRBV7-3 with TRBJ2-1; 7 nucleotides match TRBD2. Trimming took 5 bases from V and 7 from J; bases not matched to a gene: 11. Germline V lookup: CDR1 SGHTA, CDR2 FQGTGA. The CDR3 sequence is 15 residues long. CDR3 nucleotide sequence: TGTGCCAGCAGCCCCTCAGCGGGAATAGGAAATGAGCAGTTCTTC. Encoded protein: CASSPSAGIGNEQFF.

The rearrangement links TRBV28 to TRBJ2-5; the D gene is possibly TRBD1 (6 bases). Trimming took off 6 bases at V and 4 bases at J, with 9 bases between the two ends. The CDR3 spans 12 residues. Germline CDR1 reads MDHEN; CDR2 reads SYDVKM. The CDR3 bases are TGTGCCAGCAGAAAAGGGGGAGAGACCCAGTACTTC. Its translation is CASRKGGETQYF. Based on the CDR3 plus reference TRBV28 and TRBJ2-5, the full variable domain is DVKVTQSSRYLVKRTGEKVFLECVQDMDHENMFWYRQDPGLGLRLIYFSYDVKMKEKGDIPEGYSVSREKKERFSLILESASTNQTSMYLCASRKGGETQYFGPGTRLLVL.